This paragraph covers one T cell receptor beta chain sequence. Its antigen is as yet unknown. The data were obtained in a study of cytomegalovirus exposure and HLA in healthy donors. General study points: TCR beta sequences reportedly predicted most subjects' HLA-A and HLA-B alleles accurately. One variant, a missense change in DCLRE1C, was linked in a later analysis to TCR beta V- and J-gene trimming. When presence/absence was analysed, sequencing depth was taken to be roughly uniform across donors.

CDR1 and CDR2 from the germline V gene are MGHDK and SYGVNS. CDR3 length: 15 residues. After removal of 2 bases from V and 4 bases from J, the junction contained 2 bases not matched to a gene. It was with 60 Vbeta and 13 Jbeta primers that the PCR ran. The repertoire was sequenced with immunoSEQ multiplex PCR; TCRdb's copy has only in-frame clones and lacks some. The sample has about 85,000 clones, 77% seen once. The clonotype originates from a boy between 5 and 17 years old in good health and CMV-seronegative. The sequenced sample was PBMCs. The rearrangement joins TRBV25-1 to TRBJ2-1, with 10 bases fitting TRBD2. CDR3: CASSESGRAYNEQFF. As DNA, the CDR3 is TGTGCCAGCAGTGAAAGCGGGAGGGCATACAATGAGCAGTTCTTC.